This entry features one T cell receptor (beta chain) sequence. Its antigen is not identified. The germline V gene has CDR1 SGHAT and CDR2 FQNNGV. The CDR3 runs to 13 residues. This record comes from a study of human T cells and chemical hapten exposure. Study-level background: DPC at 2% was the sensitizing agent, placed on around 2 cm by around 2 cm of upper inner arm skin. Findings and limits, study-wide: There was alopecia in the donors, so their immune response may differ from that of healthy people. Patch test score rose with PT1 expanded TCR count, significant at thresholds 8, 16 and 32, not 4.

Specified time point: patch test 1, 2 weeks after DPC sensitization. Treatment reported: therapeutic diphenylcyclopropenone sensitization with weekly scalp DPC. Original methodology: Per-sample TCR counts ranged from about 20,000 to 700,000, median 95,638. TCRdb reprocessed the RACE reads with MiXCR, giving one entry per CDR3 protein. None of the V and J calls come from the authors' own analysis; TCRdb made them. The table shows tens of thousands of distinct CDR3 sequences, with 12% occurring only once. Here the sequenced sample was whole blood, taken in connection with sensitization to the hapten diphenylcyclopropenone (DPC). The chain uses TRBV11-2 and TRBJ2-3, with 7 bases matching TRBD2. The source is a woman aged 60-75 years with alopecia areata. Some clones in this sample may be carry-over from other donors' samples. The CDR3, as DNA: TGTGTCTGTAAACTGGGGGGGACAGATACGCAGTATTTT. This encodes CVCKLGGTDTQYF.